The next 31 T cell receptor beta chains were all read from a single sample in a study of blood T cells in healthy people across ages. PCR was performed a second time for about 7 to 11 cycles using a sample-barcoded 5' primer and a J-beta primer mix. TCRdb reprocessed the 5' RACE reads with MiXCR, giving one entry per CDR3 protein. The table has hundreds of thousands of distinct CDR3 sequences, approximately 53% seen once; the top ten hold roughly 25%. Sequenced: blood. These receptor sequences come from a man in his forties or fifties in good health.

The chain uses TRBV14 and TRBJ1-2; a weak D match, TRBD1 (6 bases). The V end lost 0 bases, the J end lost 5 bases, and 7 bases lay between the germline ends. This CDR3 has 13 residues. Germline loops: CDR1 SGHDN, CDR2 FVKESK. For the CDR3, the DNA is TGTGCCAGCAGCCAAGATGGACAGTATGGCTACACCTTC. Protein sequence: CASSQDGQYGYTF.

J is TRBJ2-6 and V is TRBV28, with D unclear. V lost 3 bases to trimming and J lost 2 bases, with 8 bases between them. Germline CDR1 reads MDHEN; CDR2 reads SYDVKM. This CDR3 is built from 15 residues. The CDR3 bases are TGTGCCAGCAGTTTTCACCCGGCTGGGGCCAACGTCCTGACTTTC. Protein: CASSFHPAGANVLTF.

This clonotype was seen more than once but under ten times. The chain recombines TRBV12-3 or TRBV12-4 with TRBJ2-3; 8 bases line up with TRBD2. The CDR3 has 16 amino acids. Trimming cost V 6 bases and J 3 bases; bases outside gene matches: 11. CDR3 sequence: CASSLAASGGTDTQYF. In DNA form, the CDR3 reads TGTGCCAGCAGCCTTGCTGCCAGCGGGGGAACAGATACGCAGTATTTT.

CDR3 sequence reads: CASSGETGNGYTF. The CDR3, as DNA: TGTGCCAGCAGCGGCGAGACAGGGAATGGCTACACCTTC. This sequence joins TRBV7-2 and TRBJ1-2; 7 bases line up with TRBD1. V was pared by 5 bases and J by 6 bases, with 6 bases of the junction left unmatched. The CDR3 is 13 amino acids. The germline gives CDR1 SGHTA, CDR2 FQGNSA. Looking up the rest from reference TRBV7-2 and TRBJ1-2 gives the full variable domain: GAGVSQSPSNKVTEKGKDVELRCDPISGHTALYWYRQSLGQGLEFLIYFQGNSAPDKSGLPSDRFSAERTGGSVSTLTIQRTQQEDSAVYLCASSGETGNGYTFGSGTRLTVV.

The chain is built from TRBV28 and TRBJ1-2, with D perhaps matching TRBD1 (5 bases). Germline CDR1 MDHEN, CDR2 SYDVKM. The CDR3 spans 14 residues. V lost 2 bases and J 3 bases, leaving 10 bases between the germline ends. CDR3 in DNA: TGTGCCAGCAGTTTACAGGGAGGATACTATGGCTACACCTTC. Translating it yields CASSLQGGYYGYTF.

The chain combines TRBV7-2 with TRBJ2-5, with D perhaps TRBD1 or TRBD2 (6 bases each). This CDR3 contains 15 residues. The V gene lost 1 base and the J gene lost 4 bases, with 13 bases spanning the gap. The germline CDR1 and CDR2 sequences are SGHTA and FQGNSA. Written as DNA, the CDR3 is TGTGCCAGCAGCTTAGTAGGGGGGCAGCTAGAGACCCAGTACTTC. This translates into CASSLVGGQLETQYF.

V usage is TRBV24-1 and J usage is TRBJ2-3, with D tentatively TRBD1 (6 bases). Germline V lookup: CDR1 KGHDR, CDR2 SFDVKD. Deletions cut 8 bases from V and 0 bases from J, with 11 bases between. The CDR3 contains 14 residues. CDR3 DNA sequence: TGTGCCACCAACGACAGGCGGAGCACAGATACGCAGTATTTT. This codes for CATNDRRSTDTQYF.

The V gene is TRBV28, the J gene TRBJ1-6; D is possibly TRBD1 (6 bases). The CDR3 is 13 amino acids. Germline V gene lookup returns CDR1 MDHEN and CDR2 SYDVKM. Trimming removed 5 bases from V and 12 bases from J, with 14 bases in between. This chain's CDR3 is CASSETGRGPLHF. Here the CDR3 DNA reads TGTGCCAGCAGTGAAACAGGGAGAGGACCCCTCCACTTT. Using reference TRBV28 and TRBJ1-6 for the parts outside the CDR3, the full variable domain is DVKVTQSSRYLVKRTGEKVFLECVQDMDHENMFWYRQDPGLGLRLIYFSYDVKMKEKGDIPEGYSVSREKKERFSLILESASTNQTSMYLCASSETGRGPLHFGNGTRLTVT.

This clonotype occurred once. CDR3 region: CASTSAGEPDTQYF. CDR3 DNA: TGTGCCAGCACTTCCGCGGGGGAGCCAGATACGCAGTATTTT. The chain joins TRBV6-6 to TRBJ2-3, with TRBD2 identical over 7 bases. This CDR3 is 14 amino acids long. The trim removed 7 bases at V and 4 bases at J, leaving 8 bases unmatched. Germline CDR1 MNHNY, CDR2 SVGAGI (reference sequence).

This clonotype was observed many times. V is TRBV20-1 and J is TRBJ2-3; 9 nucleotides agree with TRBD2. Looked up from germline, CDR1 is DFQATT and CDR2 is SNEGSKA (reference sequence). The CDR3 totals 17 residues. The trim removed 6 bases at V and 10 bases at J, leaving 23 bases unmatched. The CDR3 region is CSASTSDLAGVSLSQYF. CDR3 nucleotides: TGCAGTGCCAGCACTTCCGATTTAGCGGGGGTATCCTTGTCGCAGTATTTT.

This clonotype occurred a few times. The CDR3 DNA sequence: TGTGCCAGCAGCTTAGGAGGGGGGGCGGGAGAGCAGTACTTC. This sequence encodes CASSLGGGAGEQYF. J is TRBJ2-7 and V is TRBV7-2, with D tentatively TRBD2 (7 bases). The germline V gene encodes CDR1 SGHTA and CDR2 FQGNSA. The ends were cut back, 1 base at V and 7 bases at J, with 14 bases in the middle. The CDR3 has 14 residues. Full variable domain (remainder filled in from reference TRBV7-2 and TRBJ2-7): GAGVSQSPSNKVTEKGKDVELRCDPISGHTALYWYRQSLGQGLEFLIYFQGNSAPDKSGLPSDRFSAERTGGSVSTLTIQRTQQEDSAVYLCASSLGGGAGEQYFGPGTRLTVT.

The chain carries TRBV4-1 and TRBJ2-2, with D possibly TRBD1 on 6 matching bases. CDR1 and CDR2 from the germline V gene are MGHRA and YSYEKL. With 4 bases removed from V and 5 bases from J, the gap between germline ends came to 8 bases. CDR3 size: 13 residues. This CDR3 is CASSPQGTGELFF. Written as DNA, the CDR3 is TGCGCCAGCAGCCCGCAGGGGACCGGGGAGCTGTTTTTT.

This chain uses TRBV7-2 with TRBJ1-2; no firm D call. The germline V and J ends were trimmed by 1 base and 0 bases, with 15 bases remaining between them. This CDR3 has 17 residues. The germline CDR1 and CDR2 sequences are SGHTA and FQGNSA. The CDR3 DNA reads TGTGCCAGCAGCTTAGATGCGGGGTCCGGGTCTAACTATGGCTACACCTTC. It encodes CASSLDAGSGSNYGYTF.

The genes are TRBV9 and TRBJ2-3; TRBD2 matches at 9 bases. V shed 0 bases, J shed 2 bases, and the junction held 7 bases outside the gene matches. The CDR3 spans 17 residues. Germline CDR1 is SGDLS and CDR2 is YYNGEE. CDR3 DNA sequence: TGTGCCAGCAGCGTAGGTGCTAGCGGGACCTACACAGATACGCAGTATTTT. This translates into CASSVGASGTYTDTQYF.

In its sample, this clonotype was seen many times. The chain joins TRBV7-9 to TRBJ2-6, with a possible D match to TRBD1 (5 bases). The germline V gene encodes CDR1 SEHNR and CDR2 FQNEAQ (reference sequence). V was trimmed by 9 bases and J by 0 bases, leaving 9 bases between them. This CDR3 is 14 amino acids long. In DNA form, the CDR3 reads TGTGCCAGTATGACAGTCTCTGGGGCCAACGTCCTGACTTTC. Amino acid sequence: CASMTVSGANVLTF.

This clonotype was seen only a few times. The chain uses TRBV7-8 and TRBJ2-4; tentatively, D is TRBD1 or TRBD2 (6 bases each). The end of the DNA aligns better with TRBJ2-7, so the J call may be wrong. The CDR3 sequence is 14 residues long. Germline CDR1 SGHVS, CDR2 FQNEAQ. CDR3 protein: CASSLISGAGEQYF. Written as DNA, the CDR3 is TGTGCCAGCAGCTTAATATCGGGGGCGGGCGAGCAGTACTTC.

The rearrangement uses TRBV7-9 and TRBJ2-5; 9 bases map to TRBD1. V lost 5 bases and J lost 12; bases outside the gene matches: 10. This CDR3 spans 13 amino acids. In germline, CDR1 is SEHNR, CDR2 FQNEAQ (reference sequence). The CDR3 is CASSRSWTGEEYF. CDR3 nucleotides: TGTGCCAGCAGCCGATCCTGGACAGGGGAGGAGTACTTC.

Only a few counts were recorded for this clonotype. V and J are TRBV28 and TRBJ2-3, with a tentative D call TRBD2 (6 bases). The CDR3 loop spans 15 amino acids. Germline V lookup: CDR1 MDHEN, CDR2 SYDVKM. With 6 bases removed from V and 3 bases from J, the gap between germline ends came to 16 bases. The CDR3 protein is CASSTGVSVTDTQYF. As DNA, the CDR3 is TGTGCCAGCAGCACGGGGGTCTCTGTAACAGATACGCAGTATTTT.

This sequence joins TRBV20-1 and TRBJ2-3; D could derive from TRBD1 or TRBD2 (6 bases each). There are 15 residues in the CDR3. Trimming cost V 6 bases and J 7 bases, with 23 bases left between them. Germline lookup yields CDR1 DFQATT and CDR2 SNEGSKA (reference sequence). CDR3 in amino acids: CSAGGGRPAKHTQYF. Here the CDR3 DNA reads TGCAGTGCCGGGGGCGGGCGGCCCGCCAAACATACGCAGTATTTT.

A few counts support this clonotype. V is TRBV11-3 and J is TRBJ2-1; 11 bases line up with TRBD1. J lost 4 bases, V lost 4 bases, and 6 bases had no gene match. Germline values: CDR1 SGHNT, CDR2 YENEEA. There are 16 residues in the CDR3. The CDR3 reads CASSWDRGGQYNEQFF. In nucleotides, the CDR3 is TGTGCCAGCAGCTGGGACAGGGGGGGCCAATACAATGAGCAGTTCTTC. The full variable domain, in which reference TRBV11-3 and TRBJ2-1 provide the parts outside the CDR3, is EAGVVQSPRYKIIEKKQPVAFWCNPISGHNTLYWYLQNLGQGPELLIRYENEEAVDDSQLPKDRFSAERLKGVDSTLKIQPAELGDSAVYLCASSWDRGGQYNEQFFGPGTRLTVL.

The CDR3 here is CATSALISGIQFF. The CDR3 coding sequence is TGTGCCACCAGTGCCCTCATATCAGGGATCCAGTTCTTC. The genes are TRBV24-1 and TRBJ2-1; D may be TRBD1 (5 bases). The CDR3 length is 13 residues. Trimming removed 5 bases at V and 13 bases at J, with 17 bases between. Germline CDR1 KGHDR, CDR2 SFDVKD.

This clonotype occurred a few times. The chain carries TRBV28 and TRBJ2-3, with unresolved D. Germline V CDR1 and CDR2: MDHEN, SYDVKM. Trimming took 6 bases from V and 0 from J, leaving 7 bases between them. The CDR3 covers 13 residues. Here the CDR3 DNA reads TGTGCCAGCAGGGGATCTAGCACAGATACGCAGTATTTT. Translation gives CASRGSSTDTQYF.

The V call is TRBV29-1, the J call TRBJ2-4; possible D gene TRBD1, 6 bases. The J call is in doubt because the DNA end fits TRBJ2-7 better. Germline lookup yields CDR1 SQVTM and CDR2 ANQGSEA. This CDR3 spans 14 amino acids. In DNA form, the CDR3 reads TGCAGCGTTGTTTATGGGGACAACTCCTACGAGCAGTACTTC. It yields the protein CSVVYGDNSYEQYF.

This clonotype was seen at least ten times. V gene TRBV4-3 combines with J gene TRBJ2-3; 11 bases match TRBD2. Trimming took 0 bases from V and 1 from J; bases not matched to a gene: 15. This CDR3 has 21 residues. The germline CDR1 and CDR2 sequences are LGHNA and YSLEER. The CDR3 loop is CASSQDLGHLAGGGGTDTQYF. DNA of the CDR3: TGCGCCAGCAGCCAAGATCTCGGGCATCTAGCGGGAGGCGGGGGCACAGATACGCAGTATTTT.

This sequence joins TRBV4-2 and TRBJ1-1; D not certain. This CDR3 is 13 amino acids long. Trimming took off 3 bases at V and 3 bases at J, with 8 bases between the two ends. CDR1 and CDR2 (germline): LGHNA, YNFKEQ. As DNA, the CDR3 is TGTGCCAGCAGCCACCCCGTAGACACTGAAGCTTTCTTT. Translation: CASSHPVDTEAFF.

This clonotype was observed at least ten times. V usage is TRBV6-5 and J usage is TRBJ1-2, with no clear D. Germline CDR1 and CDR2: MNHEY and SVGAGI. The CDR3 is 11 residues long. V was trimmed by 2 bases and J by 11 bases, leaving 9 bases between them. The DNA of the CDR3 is TGTGCCAGCAGTTACGGGGAAAGGTACACCTTC. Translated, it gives CASSYGERYTF.

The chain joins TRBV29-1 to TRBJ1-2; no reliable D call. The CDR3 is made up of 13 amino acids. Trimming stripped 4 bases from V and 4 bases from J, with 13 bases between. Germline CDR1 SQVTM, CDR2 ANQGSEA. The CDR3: CSVATAALYGYTF. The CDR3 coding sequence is TGCAGCGTTGCTACAGCCGCCCTCTATGGCTACACCTTC.

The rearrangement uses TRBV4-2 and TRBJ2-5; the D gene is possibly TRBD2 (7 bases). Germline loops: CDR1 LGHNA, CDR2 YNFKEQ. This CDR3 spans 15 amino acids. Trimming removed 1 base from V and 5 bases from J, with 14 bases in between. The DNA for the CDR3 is TGTGCCAGCAGCCAAGTTTGGGGGGGCGGGGAGACCCAGTACTTC. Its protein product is CASSQVWGGGETQYF.

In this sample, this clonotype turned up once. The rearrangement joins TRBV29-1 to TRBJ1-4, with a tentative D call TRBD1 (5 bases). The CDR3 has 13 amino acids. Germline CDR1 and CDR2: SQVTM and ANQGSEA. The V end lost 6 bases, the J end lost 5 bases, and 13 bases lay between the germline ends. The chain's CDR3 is CSVSRGQNEKLFF. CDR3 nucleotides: TGCAGCGTCTCTAGGGGTCAAAATGAAAAACTGTTTTTT.

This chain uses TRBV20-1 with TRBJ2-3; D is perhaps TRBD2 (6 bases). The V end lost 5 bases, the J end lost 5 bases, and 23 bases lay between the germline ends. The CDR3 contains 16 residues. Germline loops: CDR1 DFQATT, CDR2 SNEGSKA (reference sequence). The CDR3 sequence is CSAWVGSTGVGDTQYF. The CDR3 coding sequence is TGCAGTGCTTGGGTTGGTAGCACGGGAGTAGGAGATACGCAGTATTTT.

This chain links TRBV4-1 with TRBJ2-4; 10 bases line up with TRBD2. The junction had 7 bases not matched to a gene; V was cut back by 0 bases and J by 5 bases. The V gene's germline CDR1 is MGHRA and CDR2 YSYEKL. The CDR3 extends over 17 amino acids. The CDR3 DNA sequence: TGCGCCAGCAGCCAAGATGAGCTAGCGGGGGTAGAAAACATTCAGTACTTC. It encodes CASSQDELAGVENIQYF.